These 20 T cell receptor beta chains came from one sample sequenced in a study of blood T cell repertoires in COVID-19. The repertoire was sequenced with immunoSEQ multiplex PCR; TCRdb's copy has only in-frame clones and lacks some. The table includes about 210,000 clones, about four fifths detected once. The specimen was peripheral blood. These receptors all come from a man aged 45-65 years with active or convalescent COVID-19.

CDR3 region: CASSQDIRTARSPLHF. For the CDR3, the DNA is TGCGCCAGCAGCCAAGATATCAGGACAGCCCGATCACCCCTCCACTTT. The genes are TRBV4-1 and TRBJ1-6, with a tentative D call TRBD1 (6 bases). Germline V gives CDR1 MGHRA, CDR2 YSYEKL. The length of the CDR3 is 16 residues. V was trimmed by 0 bases and J by 10 bases, leaving 16 bases between them.

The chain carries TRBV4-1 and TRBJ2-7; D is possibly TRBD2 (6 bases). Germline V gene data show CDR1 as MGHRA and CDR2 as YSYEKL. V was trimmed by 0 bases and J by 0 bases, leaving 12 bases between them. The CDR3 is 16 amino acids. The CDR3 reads CASSQEWLASSYEQYF. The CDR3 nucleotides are TGCGCCAGCAGCCAAGAATGGCTAGCGAGCTCCTACGAGCAGTACTTC.

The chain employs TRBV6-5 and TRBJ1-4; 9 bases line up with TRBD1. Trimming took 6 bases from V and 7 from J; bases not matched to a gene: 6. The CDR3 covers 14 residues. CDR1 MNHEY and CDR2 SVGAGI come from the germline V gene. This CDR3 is CASRGRTGAEKLFF. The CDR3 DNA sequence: TGTGCCAGCAGGGGTCGGACAGGGGCTGAAAAACTGTTTTTT.

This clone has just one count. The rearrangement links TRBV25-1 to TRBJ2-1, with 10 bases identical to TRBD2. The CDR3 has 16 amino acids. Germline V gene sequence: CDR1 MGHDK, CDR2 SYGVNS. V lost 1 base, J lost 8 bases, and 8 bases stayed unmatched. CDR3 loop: CASSELGSGGADEQFF. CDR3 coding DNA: TGTGCCAGCAGTGAATTGGGAAGCGGGGGGGCCGATGAGCAGTTCTTC. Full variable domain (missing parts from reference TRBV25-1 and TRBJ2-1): EADIYQTPRYLVIGTGKKITLECSQTMGHDKMYWYQQDPGMELHLIHYSYGVNSTEKGDLSSESTVSRIRTEHFPLTLESARPSHTSQYLCASSELGSGGADEQFFGPGTRLTVL.

The CDR3 region is CAISGQGSASGGYTF. The CDR3 bases are TGTGCCATCAGCGGACAGGGATCAGCTTCGGGTGGCTACACCTTC. V usage is TRBV10-3 and J usage is TRBJ1-2, with 8 bases lining up with TRBD1. This CDR3 comprises 15 residues. CDR1 and CDR2 (germline): ENHRY, SYGVKD. V was pared by 6 bases and J by 7 bases, with 13 bases of the junction left unmatched.

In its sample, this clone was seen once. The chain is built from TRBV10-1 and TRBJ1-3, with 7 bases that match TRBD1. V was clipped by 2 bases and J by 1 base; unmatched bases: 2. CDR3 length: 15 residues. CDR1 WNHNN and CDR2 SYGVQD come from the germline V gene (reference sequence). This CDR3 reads CASSEGTASGNTIYF. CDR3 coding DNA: TGCGCCAGCAGTGAGGGGACAGCGTCTGGAAACACCATATATTTT.

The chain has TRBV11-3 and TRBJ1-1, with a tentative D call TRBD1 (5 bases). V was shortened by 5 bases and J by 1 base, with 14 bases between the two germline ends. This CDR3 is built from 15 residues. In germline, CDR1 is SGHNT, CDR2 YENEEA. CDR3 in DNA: TGTGCCAGCAGCCGGGGGGGAGGGAAGAACACTGAAGCTTTCTTT. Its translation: CASSRGGGKNTEAFF.

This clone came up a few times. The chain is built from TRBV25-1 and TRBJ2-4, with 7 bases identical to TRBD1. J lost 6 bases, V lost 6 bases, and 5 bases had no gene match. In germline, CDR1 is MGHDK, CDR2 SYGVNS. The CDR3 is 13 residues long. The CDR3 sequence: CASRRTGSNIQYF. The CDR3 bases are TGTGCCAGCAGGAGGACAGGCTCAAACATTCAGTACTTC.

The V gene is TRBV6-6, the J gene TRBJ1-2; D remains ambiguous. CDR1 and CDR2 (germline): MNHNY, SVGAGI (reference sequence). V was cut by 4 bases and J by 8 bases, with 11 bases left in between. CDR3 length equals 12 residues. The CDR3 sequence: CASSSARGGYTF. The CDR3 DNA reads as TGTGCCAGCAGTTCCGCCCGAGGAGGCTACACCTTC.

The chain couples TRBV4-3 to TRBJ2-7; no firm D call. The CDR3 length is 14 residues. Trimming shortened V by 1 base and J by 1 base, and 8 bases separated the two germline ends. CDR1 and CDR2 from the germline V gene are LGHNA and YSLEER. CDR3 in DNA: TGCGCCAGCAGCCAAGTCGCGGATTCCTACGAGCAGTACTTC. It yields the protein CASSQVADSYEQYF.

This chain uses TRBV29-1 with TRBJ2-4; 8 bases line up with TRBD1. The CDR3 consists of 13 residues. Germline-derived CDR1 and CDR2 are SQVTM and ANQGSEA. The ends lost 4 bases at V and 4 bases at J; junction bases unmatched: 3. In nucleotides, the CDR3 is TGCAGCGTTGGGGACAGGAGGAAAAACATTCAGTACTTC. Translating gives CSVGDRRKNIQYF. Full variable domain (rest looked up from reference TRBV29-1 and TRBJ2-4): SAVISQKPSRDICQRGTSLTIQCQVDSQVTMMFWYRQQPGQSLTLIATANQGSEATYESGFVIDKFPISRPNLTFSTLTVSNMSPEDSSIYLCSVGDRRKNIQYFGAGTRLSVL.

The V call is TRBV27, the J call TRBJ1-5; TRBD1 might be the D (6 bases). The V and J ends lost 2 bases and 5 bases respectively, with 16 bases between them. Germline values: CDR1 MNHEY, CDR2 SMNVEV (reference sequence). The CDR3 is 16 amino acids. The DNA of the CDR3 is TGTGCCAGCAGTTTAGGGGGGGGCAGGGTGGATCAGCCCCAGCATTTT. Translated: CASSLGGGRVDQPQHF.

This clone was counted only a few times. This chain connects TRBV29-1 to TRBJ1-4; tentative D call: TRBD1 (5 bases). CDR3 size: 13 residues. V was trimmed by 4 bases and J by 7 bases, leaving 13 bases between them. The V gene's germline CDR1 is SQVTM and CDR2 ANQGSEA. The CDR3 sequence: CSVGGSGGEKLFF. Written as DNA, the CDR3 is TGCAGCGTTGGGGGAAGCGGGGGTGAAAAACTGTTTTTT.

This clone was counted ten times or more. The CDR3 protein is CASSPDIQETQYF. CDR3 nucleotides: TGTGCCAGCTCACCAGACATCCAAGAGACCCAGTACTTC. This rearrangement joins TRBV18 to TRBJ2-5; no clear D. The germline V gene has CDR1 KGHSH and CDR2 LQKENI. Trimming shortened V by 2 bases and J by 1 base, and 5 bases separated the two germline ends. The CDR3 totals 13 residues.

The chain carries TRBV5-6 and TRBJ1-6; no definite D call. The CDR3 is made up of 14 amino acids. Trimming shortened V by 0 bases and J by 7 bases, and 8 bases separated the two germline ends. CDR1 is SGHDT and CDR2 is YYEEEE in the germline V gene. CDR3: CASSLVTVNSPLHF. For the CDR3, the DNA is TGTGCCAGCAGCTTGGTGACTGTCAATTCACCCCTCCACTTT.

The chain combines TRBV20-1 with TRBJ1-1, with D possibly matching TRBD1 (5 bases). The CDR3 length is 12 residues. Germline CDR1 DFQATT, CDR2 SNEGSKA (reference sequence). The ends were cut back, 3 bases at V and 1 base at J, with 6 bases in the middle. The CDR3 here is CSASQGNTEAFF. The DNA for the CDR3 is TGCAGTGCTAGTCAGGGGAACACTGAAGCTTTCTTT.

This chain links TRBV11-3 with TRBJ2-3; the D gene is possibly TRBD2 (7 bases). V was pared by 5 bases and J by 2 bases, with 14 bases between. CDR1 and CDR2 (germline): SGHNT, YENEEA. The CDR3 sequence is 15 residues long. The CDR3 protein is CASSQMGGHTDTQYF. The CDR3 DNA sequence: TGTGCCAGCAGCCAGATGGGGGGGCACACAGATACGCAGTATTTT.

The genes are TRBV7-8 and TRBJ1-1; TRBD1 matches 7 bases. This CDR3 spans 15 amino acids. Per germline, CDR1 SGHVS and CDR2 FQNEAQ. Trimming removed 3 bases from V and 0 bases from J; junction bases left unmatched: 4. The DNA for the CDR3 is TGTGCCAGCAGCTTCCCCGGGACAGTGAACACTGAAGCTTTCTTT. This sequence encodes CASSFPGTVNTEAFF.

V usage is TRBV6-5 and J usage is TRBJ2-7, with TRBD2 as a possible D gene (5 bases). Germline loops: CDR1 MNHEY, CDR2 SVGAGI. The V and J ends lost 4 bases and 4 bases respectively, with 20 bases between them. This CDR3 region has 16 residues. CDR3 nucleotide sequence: TGTGCCAGCAGTTTCCTCAAGTTAGCGACTCCTTACGAGCAGTACTTC. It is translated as CASSFLKLATPYEQYF.

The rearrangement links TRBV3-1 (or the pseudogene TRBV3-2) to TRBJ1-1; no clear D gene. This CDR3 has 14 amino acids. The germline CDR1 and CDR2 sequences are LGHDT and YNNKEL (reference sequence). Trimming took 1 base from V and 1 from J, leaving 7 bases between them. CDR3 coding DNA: TGTGCCAGCAGCCAAGCAAGTAGGAACACTGAAGCTTTCTTT. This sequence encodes CASSQASRNTEAFF.